These 21 T cell receptor beta chains came from one sample sequenced in a study of human T cells and chemical hapten exposure. TCRdb ran MiXCR on the RACE reads and lists one entry per CDR3 protein. The table records 65,000 to 95,000 distinct CDR3 sequences, approximately 6.6% of them present only once. Time point described: patch test 2, 6 weeks after DPC sensitization. Treatment indicated: therapeutic diphenylcyclopropenone sensitization with weekly scalp DPC. The sample in question was whole blood, obtained in connection with sensitization to the hapten diphenylcyclopropenone (DPC). All receptors come from a woman in her 30s with alopecia areata. Some clones in this sample may be carry-over from other donors' samples.

This clonotype was detected many times. The gene calls are TRBV20-1 and TRBJ2-5; 10 bases line up with TRBD2. Germline trimming cut 0 bases from V and 5 bases from J; bases unmatched to any gene: 9. The CDR3 contains 16 residues. The germline V gene has CDR1 DFQATT and CDR2 SNEGSKA (reference sequence). Written as DNA, the CDR3 is TGCAGTGCTAGAGACCTAGCGGGGGAGAATGAGGAGACCCAGTACTTC. It encodes CSARDLAGENEETQYF.

The V gene is TRBV2, the J gene TRBJ2-7; a weak D match, TRBD1 (5 bases). CDR3 size: 13 residues. V was trimmed by 2 bases and J by 5 bases, leaving 10 bases between them. CDR1 and CDR2 (germline): SNHLY, FYNNEI. CDR3 DNA sequence: TGTGCCAGCAGTGAATGGCAGGGCAACGAGCAGTACTTC. Protein product: CASSEWQGNEQYF.

This clonotype showed up many times. The genes are TRBV5-1 and TRBJ1-1, with 8 nucleotides matching TRBD1. V lost 0 bases to trimming and J lost 5 bases; unmatched junction nucleotides: 15. Looked up from germline, CDR1 is SGHRS and CDR2 is YFSETQ. CDR3 length: 18 residues. The CDR3 bases are TGCGCCAGCAGCTTGGGGGACAGGCCGATTACGAACGGGACTGAAGCTTTCTTT. The encoded protein is CASSLGDRPITNGTEAFF.

This clonotype has just a few counts. This chain uses TRBV6-1 with TRBJ2-3, with 7 bases matching TRBD1. The CDR3 loop spans 16 amino acids. The germline gives CDR1 MNHNS, CDR2 SASEGT. With V trimmed by 0 bases and J by 2 bases, 5 bases remained unmatched. The CDR3 nucleotides read TGTGCCAGCAGTGAAGCGAGGGACAGTCTCACAGATACGCAGTATTTT. This sequence encodes CASSEARDSLTDTQYF.

This clonotype has ten or more counts. V gene TRBV19 combines with J gene TRBJ1-5, with 8 positions matching TRBD1. V lost 3 bases and J lost 7; bases outside the gene matches: 2. This CDR3 has 13 residues. Germline V lookup: CDR1 LNHDA, CDR2 SQIVND (reference sequence). The CDR3 protein is CASSMDRDQPQHF. In DNA form, the CDR3 reads TGTGCCAGTAGTATGGACAGGGACCAGCCCCAGCATTTT. The full variable domain, in which reference TRBV19 and TRBJ1-5 provide the parts outside the CDR3, is DGGITQSPKYLFRKEGQNVTLSCEQNLNHDAMYWYRQDPGQGLRLIYYSQIVNDFQKGDIAEGYSVSREKKESFPLTVTSAQKNPTAFYLCASSMDRDQPQHFGDGTRLSIL.

This clonotype has ten or more counts. The chain uses TRBV6-1 and TRBJ2-3; D not certain. Germline CDR1 is MNHNS and CDR2 is SASEGT. This CDR3 has 15 amino acids. V lost 7 bases, J lost 4 bases, and 18 bases lay in between. The CDR3 region is CASIMGVWTADTQYF. CDR3 coding DNA: TGTGCCAGCATCATGGGCGTGTGGACGGCAGATACGCAGTATTTT.

This clonotype was seen many times. J is TRBJ2-1 and V is TRBV12-3 or TRBV12-4; TRBD1 aligns across 9 bases. Trimming cost V 5 bases and J 8 bases; bases outside gene matches: 7. This CDR3 spans 14 amino acids. This chain's CDR3 is CASSKGQGEDEQFF. Written as DNA, the CDR3 is TGTGCCAGCAGTAAGGGACAGGGAGAAGATGAGCAGTTCTTC.

This clonotype occurred many times. The chain recombines TRBV15 with TRBJ2-2; TRBD1 aligns across 12 bases. This CDR3 is 17 amino acids long. Germline CDR1 reads LNHNV; CDR2 reads YYDKDF (reference sequence). The trim removed 3 bases at V and 0 bases at J, leaving 2 bases unmatched. CDR3 sequence: CATSSGTGGPNTGELFF. The CDR3, as DNA: TGTGCCACCAGCAGCGGGACAGGGGGCCCGAACACCGGGGAGCTGTTTTTT.

This clonotype was detected ten times or more. The chain combines TRBV7-9 with TRBJ1-1, with a tentative D call TRBD1 (6 bases). The germline V and J ends were trimmed by 2 bases and 5 bases, with 15 bases remaining between them. CDR3 length: 15 residues. CDR1 SEHNR and CDR2 FQNEAQ come from the germline V gene (reference sequence). DNA of the CDR3: TGTGCCAGCAGCTTAAGGGGGGACGGAGGGACTGAAGCTTTCTTT. Encoded protein: CASSLRGDGGTEAFF.

This clonotype was seen at least ten times. The rearrangement uses TRBV19 and TRBJ2-7; TRBD1 agrees at 9 bases. Germline values: CDR1 LNHDA, CDR2 SQIVND (reference sequence). The CDR3 extends over 13 amino acids. V shed 9 bases, J shed 2 bases, and the junction held 5 bases outside the gene matches. The DNA for the CDR3 is TGTGCCAGCGGGACAGGGCAAACCTACGAGCAGTACTTC. Protein product: CASGTGQTYEQYF. The complete variable domain, with remaining parts taken from reference TRBV19 and TRBJ2-7, reads DGGITQSPKYLFRKEGQNVTLSCEQNLNHDAMYWYRQDPGQGLRLIYYSQIVNDFQKGDIAEGYSVSREKKESFPLTVTSAQKNPTAFYLCASGTGQTYEQYFGPGTRLTVT.

This clonotype was seen ten or more times. This sequence joins TRBV6-1 and TRBJ2-7; 8 bases align to TRBD1. V lost 5 bases to trimming and J lost 2 bases; unmatched junction nucleotides: 8. The CDR3 length is 15 residues. Germline V lookup: CDR1 MNHNS, CDR2 SASEGT. In nucleotides, the CDR3 is TGTGCCAGCAGTCCCATTTCGGACAGGGCCTACGAGCAGTACTTC. It encodes CASSPISDRAYEQYF.

This chain joins TRBV29-1 and TRBJ1-1, with D possibly being TRBD1 (5 bases). The germline gives CDR1 SQVTM, CDR2 ANQGSEA. V lost 7 bases and J 8 bases, leaving 11 bases between the germline ends. CDR3 length: 10 residues. The CDR3 spells CSGKTDEAFF. The CDR3 DNA is TGCAGCGGGAAGACAGACGAAGCTTTCTTT.

This clonotype was observed many times. Because it lacks the conserved phenylalanine or tryptophan at the end, this CDR3 is likely a read error. The limits of the CDR3 on the DNA are not certain, so only TCRdb's listed CDR3 is given. The gene calls are TRBV20-1 and TRBJ1-2; TRBD1 reflects the table's D call only, with no check against the DNA. Per the germline V gene, CDR1 is DFQATT and CDR2 is SNEGSKA (reference sequence). Including both end residues, the CDR3 is 13 amino acids long. Here the CDR3 reads CSASYVGGQVLRL.

This clonotype occurred many times. This rearrangement joins TRBV29-1 to TRBJ1-1; D remains ambiguous. V was shortened by 4 bases and J by 3 bases, with 12 bases between the two germline ends. The CDR3 totals 13 residues. Germline loops: CDR1 SQVTM, CDR2 ANQGSEA. This CDR3 is CSVVFGSYTEAFF. CDR3 sequence (DNA): TGCAGCGTTGTATTCGGTTCGTACACTGAAGCTTTCTTT. Looking up the rest from reference TRBV29-1 and TRBJ1-1 gives the full variable domain: SAVISQKPSRDICQRGTSLTIQCQVDSQVTMMFWYRQQPGQSLTLIATANQGSEATYESGFVIDKFPISRPNLTFSTLTVSNMSPEDSSIYLCSVVFGSYTEAFFGQGTRLTVV.

This clonotype was detected only a few times. The J gene is TRBJ1-5, the V gene TRBV12-3 or TRBV12-4; 8 bases map to TRBD1. With V trimmed by 3 bases and J by 5 bases, 12 bases remained unmatched. The CDR3 is made up of 17 amino acids. The CDR3 loop reads CASSFGMDRAVDQPQHF. The CDR3 DNA reads as TGTGCCAGCAGTTTTGGGATGGACAGGGCAGTGGATCAGCCCCAGCATTTT.

This clonotype was recorded many times. The rearrangement links TRBV28 to TRBJ2-5; D is uncertain. Deletions cut 6 bases from V and 2 bases from J, with 7 bases between. The length of the CDR3 is 12 residues. CDR1 MDHEN and CDR2 SYDVKM come from the germline V gene. The CDR3 loop reads CASRTPQETQYF. The CDR3 DNA is TGTGCCAGCAGGACTCCACAAGAGACCCAGTACTTC.

This clonotype was counted many times. The chain carries TRBV27 and TRBJ2-7; TRBD2 matches at 8 bases. This CDR3 has 15 amino acids. The germline V gene has CDR1 MNHEY and CDR2 SMNVEV (reference sequence). J gave up 1 base and V 6 bases, and 8 bases lay outside the gene matches. CDR3 DNA sequence: TGTGCCAGCAGCCTCGGGGGGGGCATTTCCTACGAGCAGTACTTC. Residues: CASSLGGGISYEQYF.

This clonotype was counted at least ten times. J is TRBJ1-6 and V is TRBV3-1, with 7 bases identical to TRBD1. The CDR3 totals 15 residues. Germline-derived CDR1 and CDR2 are LGHDT and YNNKEL (reference sequence). J was trimmed by 3 bases and V by 4 bases; bases with no gene match: 3. The CDR3 loop is CASSLQGIYNSPLHF. In DNA form, the CDR3 reads TGTGCCAGCAGCCTACAGGGGATCTATAATTCACCCCTCCACTTT.

This clonotype was detected many times. This sequence joins TRBV5-1 and TRBJ2-5; no clear D. Trimming took 0 bases from V and 3 from J, leaving 9 bases between them. The CDR3 runs to 14 residues. The germline CDR1 and CDR2 sequences are SGHRS and YFSETQ. CDR3 in amino acids: CASSLEGREETQYF. In DNA, the CDR3 is TGCGCCAGCAGCTTGGAAGGCAGAGAAGAGACCCAGTACTTC.

The chain combines TRBV20-1 with TRBJ1-2; 8 nucleotides line up with TRBD1. CDR3 length: 12 amino acids. From germline, CDR1 is DFQATT and CDR2 SNEGSKA (reference sequence). The chain's CDR3 is CSGGQVQGGYTF. In DNA, the CDR3 is TGCAGCGGGGGACAGGTGCAAGGCGGCTACACCTTC.

This clonotype was found many times. The chain employs TRBV18 and TRBJ1-6; maybe TRBD1 (5 bases). Deletions cut 3 bases from V and 8 bases from J, with 14 bases between. Germline values: CDR1 KGHSH, CDR2 LQKENI. This CDR3 contains 15 residues. In DNA form, the CDR3 reads TGTGCCAGCTCACCCCGAACAGGTTTTGATTCACCCCTCCACTTT. It yields the protein CASSPRTGFDSPLHF.